This T cell receptor (beta chain) originates from a study of blood T cell repertoires in COVID-19. The germline V gene encodes CDR1 SQVTM and CDR2 ANQGSEA. The length of the CDR3 is 14 residues. Deletions cut 7 bases from V and 3 bases from J, with 16 bases between. The data were produced by immunoSEQ multiplex PCR, yet TCRdb's version contains in-frame clones alone and is incomplete. This table holds 65,000 to 90,000 clones, around three quarters found once. Sequencing used peripheral blood. This chain connects TRBV29-1 to TRBJ2-1, with D perhaps TRBD2 (5 bases). This sequence originates from a man in his sixties with active or convalescent COVID-19. CDR3 sequence: CSERLASHYNEQFF. The CDR3 DNA reads as TGCAGCGAACGCCTAGCCTCCCACTACAATGAGCAGTTCTTC.